The 25 T cell receptor beta chains given below trace back to one sample, sequenced in a study of control samples from healthy donors and cancer patients. The table came from immunoSEQ multiplex PCR; TCRdb's copy has only in-frame clones and leaves some out. The sample yields 100,000 to 150,000 clones, roughly 84% seen once. The specimen was blood. The receptors come from a man in his late teens or twenties in good health.

The chain recombines TRBV9 with TRBJ1-4, with D possibly matching TRBD1 (5 bases). Trimming removed 4 bases at V and 0 bases at J, with 13 bases between. The CDR3 totals 16 residues. Germline V CDR1 and CDR2: SGDLS, YYNGEE. In DNA, the CDR3 is TGTGCCAGCAGCTTGGGGGAGGTACCAACTAATGAAAAACTGTTTTTT. It is translated as CASSLGEVPTNEKLFF.

The chain couples TRBV25-1 to TRBJ2-1; D not resolved. The CDR3 length is 16 residues. Trimming took off 0 bases at V and 0 bases at J, with 9 bases between the two ends. Germline values: CDR1 MGHDK, CDR2 SYGVNS. CDR3 in amino acids: CASSEYLRASYNEQFF. In DNA form, the CDR3 reads TGTGCCAGCAGTGAATATCTTCGGGCCTCCTACAATGAGCAGTTCTTC.

This chain links TRBV6-5 with TRBJ1-1; possibly TRBD1 for D (5 bases). Trimming left V 8 bases short and J 1 base short, with 11 bases between. Looked up from germline, CDR1 is MNHEY and CDR2 is SVGAGI. This CDR3 has 13 residues. CDR3 nucleotides: TGTGCCAGCGCGCACAGGAAGAACACTGAAGCTTTCTTT. Its translation is CASAHRKNTEAFF.

The chain couples TRBV29-1 to TRBJ2-5, with D perhaps being TRBD1 or TRBD2 (5 bases each). This CDR3 region has 14 residues. Germline assignment: CDR1 SQVTM and CDR2 ANQGSEA. V was shortened by 0 bases and J by 7 bases, with 15 bases between the two germline ends. CDR3: CSVEEESKRGTQYF. In DNA, the CDR3 is TGCAGCGTTGAAGAGGAATCCAAGAGGGGGACCCAGTACTTC.

The V and J genes are TRBV6-5 and TRBJ1-2; no reliable D call. Germline CDR1 reads MNHEY; CDR2 reads SVGAGI. V gave up 7 bases and J gave up 4 bases, with 7 bases separating them. The CDR3 has 11 amino acids. CDR3 coding DNA: TGTGCCAGCACCAGCGGCTATGGCTACACCTTC. Its protein product is CASTSGYGYTF.

In its sample, this clone was seen once. The chain employs TRBV27 and TRBJ1-6; D remains unclear. Germline V gene data show CDR1 as MNHEY and CDR2 as SMNVEV (reference sequence). The CDR3 loop spans 12 amino acids. V was trimmed by 3 bases and J by 9 bases, leaving 6 bases between them. The CDR3 reads CASSFLSSPLHF. CDR3 sequence (DNA): TGTGCCAGCAGTTTTTTATCTTCACCCCTCCACTTT.

The chain uses TRBV10-3 and TRBJ2-7; no clear D. The germline gives CDR1 ENHRY, CDR2 SYGVKD. This CDR3 spans 13 amino acids. Trimming removed 6 bases at V and 1 base at J, with 10 bases between. CDR3 nucleotide sequence: TGTGCCATCAGCGCCCAGGATTCCTACGAGCAGTACTTC. Amino acids: CAISAQDSYEQYF.

The rearrangement joins TRBV5-1 to TRBJ2-7; the D gene is possibly TRBD2 (6 bases). The CDR3 runs to 13 residues. The ends were cut back, 4 bases at V and 3 bases at J, with 11 bases in the middle. Germline-derived CDR1 and CDR2 are SGHRS and YFSETQ. CDR3 loop: CASSGSGDYEQYF. CDR3 DNA: TGCGCCAGCAGCGGTAGCGGAGACTACGAGCAGTACTTC.

The rearrangement joins TRBV6-2 or TRBV6-3 to TRBJ1-1; D might be TRBD1 (5 bases). CDR3 length equals 18 residues. Germline CDR1 MNHEY, CDR2 SVGEGT. V shed 2 bases and J shed 4 bases, with 23 bases lying between them. The CDR3 region has the DNA TGTGCCAGCAGTTACGATGCAGGGAAAGAGAGAGTAGGCACTGAAGCTTTCTTT. It encodes CASSYDAGKERVGTEAFF.

The CDR3 reads CASSPKRTGGNQPQHF. As DNA, the CDR3 is TGTGCCAGCAGTCCCAAAAGGACAGGGGGTAATCAGCCCCAGCATTTT. The genes are TRBV28 and TRBJ1-5; 10 nucleotides align to TRBD1. The CDR3 extends over 16 amino acids. Germline V CDR1 and CDR2: MDHEN, SYDVKM. Unmatched junction bases numbered 8, after V lost 5 bases and J lost 4 bases.

As concerns this clone: A junction boundary mismatches the germline segment, possibly from a read error. The sample carries other DNA sequences with the same CDR3. This chain links TRBV6-5 with TRBJ2-5, with 8 bases lining up with TRBD1. The CDR3 loop spans 14 amino acids. CDR1 is MNHEY, CDR2 SVGAGI, per germline. DNA for the CDR3: TGTGCCAGTAGTTTCGGACAGGGTCGAGAGACCCAGTACTTC. Protein product: CASSFGQGRETQYF.

This chain links TRBV2 with TRBJ2-3; 8 bases match TRBD2. Looked up from germline, CDR1 is SNHLY and CDR2 is FYNNEI. This CDR3 is 14 amino acids long. The trim removed 7 bases at V and 4 bases at J, leaving 7 bases unmatched. The DNA for the CDR3 is TGTGCCAGCATTTGGACTAGCTCTTCAGATACGCAGTATTTT. It is translated as CASIWTSSSDTQYF.

The chain joins TRBV3-1 (or the pseudogene TRBV3-2) to TRBJ2-1, with TRBD2 matching 9 bases. This CDR3 spans 19 amino acids. Germline V gene data show CDR1 as LGHDT and CDR2 as YNNKEL (reference sequence). The junction had 19 bases not matched to a gene; V was cut back by 4 bases and J by 6 bases. The CDR3 loop is CASSPRGGSGREGSNEQFF. CDR3 DNA sequence: TGTGCCAGCAGCCCCCGGGGGGGTAGCGGGAGAGAGGGGAGCAATGAGCAGTTCTTC.

The rearrangement uses TRBV9 and TRBJ2-2; D might be TRBD1 or TRBD2, each matching 6 bases. The CDR3 extends over 14 amino acids. Trimming left V 2 bases short and J 4 bases short, with 9 bases between. Germline CDR1 SGDLS, CDR2 YYNGEE. The CDR3 region is CASSVGGGTGELFF. As DNA, the CDR3 is TGTGCCAGCAGCGTGGGGGGCGGCACCGGGGAGCTGTTTTTT. The entire variable domain, with the rest obtained from reference TRBV9 and TRBJ2-2, is as follows: DSGVTQTPKHLITATGQRVTLRCSPRSGDLSVYWYQQSLDQGLQFLIQYYNGEERAKGNILERFSAQQFPDLHSELNLSSLELGDSALYFCASSVGGGTGELFFGEGSRLTVL.

This rearrangement joins TRBV5-6 to TRBJ2-4; tentatively, D is TRBD2 (6 bases). Germline loops: CDR1 SGHDT, CDR2 YYEEEE. The V and J ends lost 1 base and 0 bases respectively, with 14 bases between them. CDR3 size: 17 residues. CDR3: CASSLFSGGLAKNIQYF. The CDR3 DNA is TGTGCCAGCAGCTTGTTCTCCGGGGGTCTAGCCAAAAACATTCAGTACTTC.

The genes are TRBV7-3 and TRBJ1-2, with D perhaps matching TRBD1 (5 bases). Between the trimmed V and J ends, which lost 5 bases and 0 bases, there was a span of 16 bases. The CDR3 totals 16 residues. Germline CDR1 and CDR2: SGHTA and FQGTGA. CDR3 sequence (DNA): TGTGCCAGCAGCCCCGGGGGACTCTCCCCTAACTATGGCTACACCTTC. Translation: CASSPGGLSPNYGYTF.

V and J are TRBV19 and TRBJ2-1, with no clear D. The CDR3 runs 15 residues. In germline, CDR1 is LNHDA, CDR2 SQIVND (reference sequence). V was trimmed by 6 bases and J by 7 bases, leaving 19 bases between them. The CDR3 DNA is TGTGCCAGTAGCAACAGAGCCCGCCTTAGTAATGAGCAGTTCTTC. It encodes CASSNRARLSNEQFF.

This sequence joins TRBV19 and TRBJ2-7; a weak D match, TRBD1 (6 bases). The V gene's germline CDR1 is LNHDA and CDR2 SQIVND (reference sequence). V lost 3 bases and J lost 4, with 10 bases in between. The CDR3 runs to 13 residues. CDR3 sequence: CASSIARGYEQYF. In nucleotides, the CDR3 is TGTGCCAGTAGTATTGCCAGGGGATACGAGCAGTACTTC.

This chain joins TRBV27 and TRBJ1-2, with 10 bases matching TRBD1. The CDR3 contains 15 residues. In germline, CDR1 is MNHEY, CDR2 SMNVEV (reference sequence). The J segment lost 5 bases and the V segment lost 5 bases, leaving 8 bases of the junction unmatched. CDR3 in amino acids: CASSPGQGDRYGYTF. The CDR3 DNA reads as TGTGCCAGCAGTCCCGGACAGGGGGATCGGTATGGCTACACCTTC.

The chain combines TRBV10-1 with TRBJ1-1, with TRBD1 matching over 7 bases. Looked up from germline, CDR1 is WNHNN and CDR2 is SYGVQD (reference sequence). V was clipped by 3 bases and J by 8 bases; unmatched bases: 3. This CDR3 comprises 12 residues. CDR3: CASSDGDREAFF. The CDR3, as DNA: TGCGCCAGCAGTGACGGGGACAGAGAAGCTTTCTTT.

This chain connects TRBV6-5 to TRBJ2-2, with D hard to call. Per the germline V gene, CDR1 is MNHEY and CDR2 is SVGAGI. The CDR3 loop spans 15 amino acids. The V gene lost 0 bases and the J gene lost 4 bases, with 9 bases spanning the gap. The CDR3 loop reads CASSYSIRVTGELFF. CDR3 DNA: TGTGCCAGCAGTTACTCGATTAGGGTCACCGGGGAGCTGTTTTTT.

This clone was detected a few times. The chain joins TRBV24-1 to TRBJ2-3, with D possibly TRBD2 on 6 matching bases. The V gene lost 5 bases and the J gene lost 8 bases, with 16 bases spanning the gap. CDR3 length equals 14 residues. CDR1 and CDR2 from the germline V gene are KGHDR and SFDVKD. The CDR3: CATSVRDSGSTQYF. The DNA for the CDR3 is TGTGCCACCAGTGTACGGGACTCTGGGAGTACGCAGTATTTT.

The J gene is TRBJ1-2, the V gene TRBV30; D gene uncertain. This CDR3 contains 12 residues. Germline V lookup: CDR1 GTSNPN, CDR2 SVGIG (reference sequence). Trimming took off 3 bases at V and 13 bases at J, with 18 bases between the two ends. The CDR3 nucleotides are TGTGCCTGGAGCACCACCGACGTACCAATCACCTTC. Its protein product is CAWSTTDVPITF.

This chain connects TRBV5-1 to TRBJ2-2; 8 bases match TRBD1. Germline-derived CDR1 and CDR2 are SGHRS and YFSETQ. The CDR3 has 14 amino acids. V lost 4 bases and J lost 7; bases outside the gene matches: 6. The CDR3 region has the DNA TGCGCCAGCAGCCCGGACAGGGCTGGCGGGGAGCTGTTTTTT. It is translated as CASSPDRAGGELFF.

This clone showed up just once. The gene calls are TRBV5-1 and TRBJ2-1; maybe TRBD2 (6 bases). Germline CDR1 and CDR2: SGHRS and YFSETQ. CDR3 length equals 15 residues. Trimming cost V 2 bases and J 2 bases, with 11 bases left between them. CDR3 residues: CASSFSGAPYNEQFF. The CDR3 coding sequence is TGCGCCAGCAGCTTTAGCGGAGCACCCTACAATGAGCAGTTCTTC.